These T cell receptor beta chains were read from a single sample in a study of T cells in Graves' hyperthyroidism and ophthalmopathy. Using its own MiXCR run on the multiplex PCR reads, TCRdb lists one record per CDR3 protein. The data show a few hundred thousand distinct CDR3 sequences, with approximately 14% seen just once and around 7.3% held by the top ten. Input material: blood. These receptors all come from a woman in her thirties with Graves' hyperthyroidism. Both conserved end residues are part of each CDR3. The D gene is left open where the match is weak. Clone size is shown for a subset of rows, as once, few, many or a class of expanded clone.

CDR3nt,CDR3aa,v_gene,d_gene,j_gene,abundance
TGTGCCAGCGGCCAACAGGGCGGCGAGCAGTACTTC,CASGQQGGEQYF,TRBV12-3/TRBV12-4,-,TRBJ2-7,-
TGTGCCAGCAGACATCGACAGGGGAGGGACATTCAGTACTTC,CASRHRQGRDIQYF,TRBV11-2,-,TRBJ2-4,-
TGTGCCAGCAGCTTACCGATAGTAGGGAGGAGGACCTCCTACGAGCAGTACTTC,CASSLPIVGRRTSYEQYF,TRBV7-2,-,TRBJ2-7,many
TGCAGTGCTAAGGGGAGGTCGCTAGCGCTATATGAGCAGTTCTTC,CSAKGRSLALYEQFF,TRBV20-1,-,TRBJ2-1,many
TGTGCCAGCAGCTTAACTAGAGGACCCGGGTGGCCGTGGGACTTGGTCGATAGCGGCAATGAGCAGTTCTTC,CASSLTRGPGWPWDLVDSGNEQFF,TRBV7-8,-,TRBJ2-1,many
TGCAGTGCTAGAGAGGGACCCTTCGGCTACACCTTC,CSAREGPFGYTF,TRBV20-1,-,TRBJ1-2,few
TGTGCCAGCAGCCAAAGGTCCCGTTTGAACACTGAAGCTTTCTTT,CASSQRSRLNTEAFF,TRBV5-6,-,TRBJ1-1,many
TGTGCCAGCAGTTACGGTAGCGGGCCCCAAGAGACCCAGTACTTC,CASSYGSGPQETQYF,TRBV6-6,TRBD2,TRBJ2-5,-
TGTGCCAGCAGTTCAGGGGGCGCGGACTATGGCTACACCTTC,CASSSGGADYGYTF,TRBV6-1,TRBD1,TRBJ1-2,-
TGTGCCAGCAGCCAAGGGTCCGGACTAGCGGGAGTCCCCGATACGCAGTATTTT,CASSQGSGLAGVPDTQYF,TRBV14,TRBD2,TRBJ2-3,-
TGTGCCACCCCTCAGGGGGACACTGAAGCTTTCTTT,CATPQGDTEAFF,TRBV27,TRBD1,TRBJ1-1,many
TGTGCCAGCACCCACGGGTTAGAGCAGTACTTC,CASTHGLEQYF,TRBV2,-,TRBJ2-7,many
TGTGCCAGCAGTCGGGACGGTAACTATGGCTACACCTTC,CASSRDGNYGYTF,TRBV6-2/TRBV6-3,-,TRBJ1-2,many
TGTGCCAGCAGTCGAACAGGGACCAACACTGAAGCTTTCTTT,CASSRTGTNTEAFF,TRBV28,-,TRBJ1-1,many
TGCAGCGTTGAAGATTCTTGGGTATCCGGGACAGAGAACACTGAAGCTTTCTTT,CSVEDSWVSGTENTEAFF,TRBV29-1,TRBD1,TRBJ1-1,many
TGTGCCATCAGATCGGGACTAGCGGGAGACGAGCAGTACTTC,CAIRSGLAGDEQYF,TRBV10-3,TRBD2,TRBJ2-7,many
TGTGCCAGCAGCTTAGGACTAGCGGACTCCTACGAGCAGTACTTC,CASSLGLADSYEQYF,TRBV5-6,TRBD2,TRBJ2-7,many
TGTGCCAGCAGTTACGGACCGGGGAGCACCATATATTTT,CASSYGPGSTIYF,TRBV6-5,-,TRBJ1-3,-
TGTGCCTGGGACATGAGGGCTGAAGCTTTCTTT,CAWDMRAEAFF,TRBV30,-,TRBJ1-1,many
TGTGCCAGCAGCCTCGAAGGGGCGCCTGGCAGGGAGACCCAGTACTTC,CASSLEGAPGRETQYF,TRBV4-2,-,TRBJ2-5,few
TGTGCCAGCAGTGAAGCTCTGGGACAGGGTTTATCCCTCCACTTT,CASSEALGQGLSLHF,TRBV6-1,TRBD1,TRBJ1-6,many
TGTGCCAGCAGTGAATTCAGACAAGAGACCCGGTACTTC,CASSEFRQETRYF,TRBV6-1,-,TRBJ2-5,-
TGTGCCAGCAGCTTAGTGGGAACTAACAATGAGCAGTTCTTC,CASSLVGTNNEQFF,TRBV7-3,-,TRBJ2-1,many
TGTGCCAGCAGCGTCAAAGGTCACAATGAGCAGTTCTTC,CASSVKGHNEQFF,TRBV13,-,TRBJ2-1,many
TGTGCCAGCTCACCACCGGTCCAGGGGGGCTATGGCTACACCTTC,CASSPPVQGGYGYTF,TRBV18,TRBD1,TRBJ1-2,many
TGTGCCAGCAGTTTAGCCGGGACAGGGGAAGCTTTCTTT,CASSLAGTGEAFF,TRBV6-1,TRBD1,TRBJ1-1,-
TGTGCCAGCAGAGGGGCTAGCGGGAGTGGCTACAATGAGCAGTTCTTC,CASRGASGSGYNEQFF,TRBV28,TRBD2,TRBJ2-1,many
TGTGCCAGCCGATCCCACGGGGCGTCGGGATACGAGCAGTACTTC,CASRSHGASGYEQYF,TRBV6-2/TRBV6-3,-,TRBJ2-7,few
TGTGCCAGCAGCTTACGGGGAGGGGGCACTGAAGCTTTCTTT,CASSLRGGGTEAFF,TRBV12-3/TRBV12-4,-,TRBJ1-1,many
TGTGCCATCAGTCAGCCGGACAGGGCCAAAAACATTCAGTACTTC,CAISQPDRAKNIQYF,TRBV10-3,TRBD1,TRBJ2-4,-
TGCGCCAGCAGCACGGGACTAGCGGGAGGACTGGCCTACGAGCAGTACTTC,CASSTGLAGGLAYEQYF,TRBV5-1,TRBD2,TRBJ2-7,once
TGTGCCAGCAGCTGGGACAGGACGAAGACTGAAGCTTTCTTT,CASSWDRTKTEAFF,TRBV5-8,TRBD1,TRBJ1-1,few
TGTGCCAGCAGTCGCCCACGGCAGCCCCAGCATTTT,CASSRPRQPQHF,TRBV7-2,-,TRBJ1-5,-
TGTGCCAGCAGCCTAGCGACAGTCTCCTACGAGCAGTACTTC,CASSLATVSYEQYF,TRBV4-2,-,TRBJ2-7,few
TGTGCCAGCTCACCAGGACAGCACACAGATACGCAGTATTTT,CASSPGQHTDTQYF,TRBV18,-,TRBJ2-3,many
TGTGCCTGGAGGCGGAGGGACCAGGTAAATCAGCCCCAGCATTTT,CAWRRRDQVNQPQHF,TRBV30,-,TRBJ1-5,few
TGCGCCAGCAGCCCGCACCCTACTAGCGGGACCAACGATCCAGCGGATACGCAGTATTTT,CASSPHPTSGTNDPADTQYF,TRBV4-3,TRBD2,TRBJ2-3,-
TGTGCCAGCAGTGGAAGGGGCCACAATGAGCAGTTCTTC,CASSGRGHNEQFF,TRBV6-2/TRBV6-3,-,TRBJ2-1,few
TGTGCCAGCAGCCAAGACAGGAGCGGCTACACCTTC,CASSQDRSGYTF,TRBV6-2/TRBV6-3,-,TRBJ1-2,many
TGCAGTGCTAGCCAGGGGGCAGATACGCAGTATTTT,CSASQGADTQYF,TRBV20-1,TRBD1,TRBJ2-3,few
TGTGCCTGGAGTGCTAGTCCCGATGAGCAGTTCTTC,CAWSASPDEQFF,TRBV30,-,TRBJ2-1,many
TGTGCCAGCAGCCCCAAGACAGGGCTCTATCAGCCCCAGCATTTT,CASSPKTGLYQPQHF,TRBV2,TRBD1,TRBJ1-5,many
TGCAGTGCTAGAGTAGGATACCTGAACACTGAAGCTTTCTTT,CSARVGYLNTEAFF,TRBV20-1,-,TRBJ1-1,-
TGTGCCTGGAGTGGGCAGGGGTCCTACAATGAGCAGTTCTTC,CAWSGQGSYNEQFF,TRBV30,-,TRBJ2-1,many
TGTGCCAGCAGCTGGACAGGGGGCGAAGAGACCCAGTACTTC,CASSWTGGEETQYF,TRBV7-6,TRBD1,TRBJ2-5,many